These T cell receptor beta chains were read from a single sample in a study of blood T cell repertoires in COVID-19. The method was immunoSEQ multiplex PCR; TCRdb's version includes in-frame clones alone and lacks a portion of them. The sample shows about 75,000 clones, approximately 79% of them seen only once. Sequencing was done on a sample of peripheral blood. The receptors were sampled from a woman older than 75 with active or convalescent COVID-19. The CDR3 runs from the conserved cysteine through the conserved F or W. The D gene is left open where the match is weak. Rows may omit the clone size; those that give it use once, few, many or a size class.

TRBV5-1	TRBJ1-2	TRBD1	few	TGCGCCAGCAGCTCGCAACAAACGACAGGGGTTTACGGCTACACCTTC	CASSSQQTTGVYGYTF
TRBV23-1	TRBJ2-1	-	-	TGCGCCAGCAGTCAATCTGAGCCCTCCTACAATGAGCAGTTCTTC	CASSQSEPSYNEQFF
TRBV4-3	TRBJ2-2	-	-	TGCGCCAGCAGCCAAGCGGGCAGGGGGGTCAGACAGGCCGGGGAGCTGTTTTTT	CASSQAGRGVRQAGELFF
TRBV3-1/TRBV3-2	TRBJ1-1	TRBD1	-	TGTGCCAGCAGCCTGGGGACAGGGGAGAACACTGAAGCTTTCTTT	CASSLGTGENTEAFF
TRBV7-9	TRBJ1-6	TRBD1	-	TGTGCCAGCAGCTTACAGGACAGGGGATCACGGTCCTATAATTCACCCCTCCACTTT	CASSLQDRGSRSYNSPLHF
TRBV18	TRBJ2-7	TRBD2	-	TGTGCCAGCTCACCCCCCGGGACTAGCGTCTACGAGCAGTACTTC	CASSPPGTSVYEQYF
TRBV6-2/TRBV6-3	TRBJ2-3	-	once	TGTGCCAGCAGTTACTGGACAACAGGGTTGACAGATACGCAGTATTTT	CASSYWTTGLTDTQYF
TRBV3-1/TRBV3-2	TRBJ2-7	TRBD1	-	TGTGCCAGCAGCCATGCGGGACAGGCGATTCGGCAGTACTTC	CASSHAGQAIRQYF
TRBV15	TRBJ1-1	TRBD1	once	TGTGCCACCAGTCTCACAGGGGCGAACACTGAAGCTTTCTTT	CATSLTGANTEAFF
TRBV6-5	TRBJ1-6	TRBD1	-	TGTGCCAGTTTGGGCCGGACAGGGCTTAATTCACCCCTCCACTTT	CASLGRTGLNSPLHF
TRBV4-3	TRBJ2-3	TRBD1	-	TGCGCCAGCAGCCCGGGACAGGGGGCGGGGGATACGCAGTATTTT	CASSPGQGAGDTQYF
TRBV11-3	TRBJ2-5	-	-	TGTGCCAGCAGCTTAGACTCGCGGGGGCCGAAAGAGACCCAGTACTTC	CASSLDSRGPKETQYF
TRBV2	TRBJ1-6	TRBD1	-	TGTGCCAGCAATTTAGGGCCGGGACAGGGGATGAGCTCCTATAATTCACCCCTCCACTTT	CASNLGPGQGMSSYNSPLHF
TRBV7-6	TRBJ2-3	-	-	TGTGCCAGCAGCTTGGACTATATCACAGATACGCAGTATTTT	CASSLDYITDTQYF
TRBV18	TRBJ1-2	TRBD1	-	TGTGCCAGCTCACCCAAGGGACAGGGGGAATATGGCTACACCTTC	CASSPKGQGEYGYTF
TRBV11-2	TRBJ2-7	-	once	TGTGCCAGCAGCCAGGACATGGCCTGGGGTCCTAGCTCCTACGAGCAGTACTTC	CASSQDMAWGPSSYEQYF
TRBV14	TRBJ1-1	-	once	TGTGCCAGCAGCCCCTACCTGGGCGGGTACACTGAAGCTTTCTTT	CASSPYLGGYTEAFF
TRBV7-2	TRBJ2-7	TRBD2	-	TGTGCCAGCAGCAGTGGGACTAGCGGGGCTGAGCAGTACTTC	CASSSGTSGAEQYF
TRBV6-5	TRBJ1-1	-	-	TGTGCCAGCAGGGAGTTGCGGCGTCTAACGACTGAAGCTTTCTTT	CASRELRRLTTEAFF
TRBV18	TRBJ2-7	-	-	TGTGCCAGCTCACCGGACAGAGGCCCCTACGAGCAGTACTTC	CASSPDRGPYEQYF
TRBV5-1	TRBJ2-2	-	-	TGCGCCAGCAGCACCGGACTACTCCTGAACACCGGGGAGCTGTTTTTT	CASSTGLLLNTGELFF
TRBV2	TRBJ2-1	TRBD2	-	TGTGCCAGCAGGGAGCGGGAGTTCTACAATGAGCAGTTCTTC	CASREREFYNEQFF
TRBV4-3	TRBJ2-7	-	-	TGCGCCAGCAGCCAAGATACGGCTAGCCTCTACGAGCAGTACTTC	CASSQDTASLYEQYF
TRBV19	TRBJ1-5	-	-	TGTGCCAGTAGTAATGGGGGACAAGGGCAGCCCCAGCATTTT	CASSNGGQGQPQHF
TRBV5-1	TRBJ1-6	-	-	TGCGCCAGCAGCTTGGGGGGCCAGAGCTCCTATAATTCACCCCTCCACTTT	CASSLGGQSSYNSPLHF
TRBV18	TRBJ2-1	-	few	TGTGCCAGCCTCGACGGGGTGGCCTACAATGAGCAGTTCTTC	CASLDGVAYNEQFF
TRBV7-2	TRBJ1-3	-	-	TGTGCCAGCAGCTTAGTCTGGGGCTCCGGAAACACCATATATTTT	CASSLVWGSGNTIYF
TRBV14	TRBJ1-2	-	few	TGTGCCAGCAGCCGCCTTGGACAGTTCCATGGCTACACCTTC	CASSRLGQFHGYTF
TRBV28	TRBJ2-7	TRBD2	few	TGTGCCAGCGGAAGGACTAGCGGGAGTCGGGAGCAGTACTTC	CASGRTSGSREQYF
TRBV5-5	TRBJ1-2	TRBD1	-	TGTGCCAGCAGCCGGACAGGGGACTATGGCTACACCTTC	CASSRTGDYGYTF
TRBV7-3	TRBJ2-3	TRBD1	-	TGTGCCAGCAGCGTAACCTACCCCGGGACAGGCACAGATACGCAGTATTTT	CASSVTYPGTGTDTQYF
TRBV12-3/TRBV12-4	TRBJ1-1	-	-	TGTGCCAGCACCAAAAAGGCCGGGACTGAAGCTTTCTTT	CASTKKAGTEAFF
TRBV29-1	TRBJ1-1	TRBD1	-	TGCAGCGTTCGGACAGGAAAGAACACTGAAGCTTTCTTT	CSVRTGKNTEAFF
TRBV4-2	TRBJ2-7	TRBD2	-	TGTGCCAGCAGCTTAGAACGGGGGGACCACTCCTACGAGCAGTACTTC	CASSLERGDHSYEQYF
TRBV19	TRBJ2-1	-	-	TGTGCCACGATGGACTCGGGATTTCGTCATGAGCAGTTCTTC	CATMDSGFRHEQFF
TRBV18	TRBJ1-1	-	-	TGTGCCAGCTCACGATCCGGGGTTGAAGCTTTCTTT	CASSRSGVEAFF
TRBV7-8	TRBJ2-7	TRBD2	few	TGTGCCAGCAGCTTATGGGGTAGCGGGAGGGCCCGCGGGGAGCAGTACTTC	CASSLWGSGRARGEQYF
TRBV10-2	TRBJ2-7	TRBD1	-	TGCGCCAGCAAGGGGACAGGGGTGAACGAGCAGTACTTC	CASKGTGVNEQYF
TRBV7-3	TRBJ1-5	-	-	TGTGCCAGCAGCCCAAGCCACAATCAGCCCCAGCATTTT	CASSPSHNQPQHF
TRBV30	TRBJ1-5	-	-	TGTGCCTGGAGTGAACCAGGGAAGGGATCCCAGCATTTT	CAWSEPGKGSQHF
TRBV15	TRBJ1-1	-	-	TGTGCCACCAGCAGAGACCCGGTTCGATCTGAAGCTTTCTTT	CATSRDPVRSEAFF
TRBV9	TRBJ2-7	TRBD2	-	TGTGCCAGCAGCCCCGGACTAGCGGGCTACGAGCAGTACTTC	CASSPGLAGYEQYF
TRBV3-1/TRBV3-2	TRBJ1-1	-	few	TGTGCCAGCAGCTTTGGGGGCTTGAACACTGAAGCTTTCTTT	CASSFGGLNTEAFF
TRBV7-2	TRBJ1-1	TRBD1	-	TGTGCCAGCAGCAAAACAGGGGGAACTGAAGCTTTCTTT	CASSKTGGTEAFF
TRBV30	TRBJ1-2	-	once	TGTGCCTGGACAGGGGAAGGGTATGGCTACACCTTC	CAWTGEGYGYTF
TRBV19	TRBJ2-6	TRBD1	few	TGTGCCAGTAGTACAGCAGGACAGGCGGCCAACGTCCTGACTTTC	CASSTAGQAANVLTF
TRBV13	TRBJ1-1	-	few	TGTGCCAGCAGCTTAGTCCCAGGGATCCCGTTCATGAACACTGAAGCTTTCTTT	CASSLVPGIPFMNTEAFF
TRBV7-2	TRBJ2-7	-	-	TGTGCCAGCAGCCCTAGCTCCTACGAGCAGTACTTC	CASSPSSYEQYF
TRBV5-8	TRBJ2-7	-	-	TGTGCCAGCAGCCCCTGGGGACAAAGCGGCTACGAGCAGTACTTC	CASSPWGQSGYEQYF
TRBV5-6	TRBJ1-2	TRBD1	-	TGTGCCAGCAGCGCAACGGTGACAGGGGGCATTAATGGCTACACCTTC	CASSATVTGGINGYTF
TRBV9	TRBJ2-7	TRBD2	once	TGTGCCAGCAGCCCCCGGGCTAGCGGGGTGAGCTCCTACGAGCAGTACTTC	CASSPRASGVSSYEQYF
TRBV6-2/TRBV6-3	TRBJ2-1	-	few	TGTGCCAGCAGTTTCCTTACGAGTGTGATCAATGAGCAGTTCTTC	CASSFLTSVINEQFF
TRBV5-1	TRBJ1-1	-	-	TGCGCCAGCAGCTTTTCGGGTTTGGGGAACACTGAAGCTTTCTTT	CASSFSGLGNTEAFF
TRBV18	TRBJ2-7	TRBD1	-	TGTGCCAGCTCACCTAGTGGACAGGGAAGAGGTGAGCAGTACTTC	CASSPSGQGRGEQYF
TRBV5-6	TRBJ2-7	TRBD1	-	TGTGCCAGCAGCTACAGAGGGACAGGGGCACTCTACGAGCAGTACTTC	CASSYRGTGALYEQYF
TRBV9	TRBJ1-3	-	-	TGTGCCAGCAGCCCCCGGGGGAACACCATATATTTT	CASSPRGNTIYF
TRBV10-3	TRBJ2-7	-	-	TGTGCCATCAGTGGCCTCTTGACGGGTCTCTCCTACGAGCAGTACTTC	CAISGLLTGLSYEQYF
TRBV19	TRBJ2-1	-	-	TGTGCCAGTAGTATAGCGGGGTTAGTACCCTACAATGAGCAGTTCTTC	CASSIAGLVPYNEQFF